A single sample gave rise to the 14 T cell receptor beta chains below, sequenced in a study of CD8 T cells in ankylosing spondylitis. Study outcomes and limitations: Apparently characteristic of ankylosing spondylitis blood was a TCR beta motif (fewer than 10 highly homologous variants).

MiXCR was run by TCRdb on the 5' RACE reads, yielding one entry per CDR3 protein. The data show about 510,000 distinct CDR3 sequences, about 5.7% seen once. For these TCRs, the target antigens are not known. Sequencing was performed on blood, either unsorted or a sorted T cell fraction (not recorded which). The origin of the receptors is a male donor with ankylosing spondylitis.

This clonotype came up many times. The CDR3: CASSVRLSETQYF. CDR3 sequence (DNA): TGTGCCAGCAGCGTCCGGCTGTCGGAGACCCAGTACTTC. The chain recombines TRBV9 with TRBJ2-5; D is ambiguous. V lost 2 bases and J lost 5, with 10 bases in between. CDR1 and CDR2 from the germline V gene are SGDLS and YYNGEE. The CDR3 loop spans 13 amino acids.

This clonotype was counted at least ten times. This sequence joins TRBV4-3 and TRBJ1-2; unclear D gene. The CDR3 loop spans 14 amino acids. Per germline, CDR1 LGHNA and CDR2 YSLEER. V lost 0 bases, J lost 8 bases, and 13 bases lay in between. The CDR3 here is CASSQDLYPGGYTF. In DNA form, the CDR3 reads TGCGCCAGCAGCCAAGACCTATACCCGGGGGGCTACACCTTC.

This clonotype was recorded many times. CDR3 sequence: CASSQAGRHYGYTF. The DNA of the CDR3 is TGCGCCAGCAGCCAAGCAGGGCGACACTATGGCTACACCTTC. The chain employs TRBV4-1 and TRBJ1-2, with D tentatively TRBD1 (5 bases). This CDR3 is built from 14 residues. Trimming took 1 base from V and 3 from J, leaving 9 bases between them. CDR1 and CDR2 from the germline V gene are MGHRA and YSYEKL.

This clonotype occurred many times. This chain joins TRBV12-3 or TRBV12-4 and TRBJ1-5; TRBD1 aligns across 7 bases. CDR3 length equals 13 residues. With 5 bases clipped from V and 5 bases from J, the junction kept 3 bases outside the gene matches. The CDR3 protein is CASSGGQYQPQHF. The CDR3 region has the DNA TGTGCCAGCAGTGGGGGACAGTATCAGCCCCAGCATTTT.

This clonotype was recorded many times. This chain joins TRBV29-1 and TRBJ2-1, with 9 bases fitting TRBD2. The CDR3 extends over 14 amino acids. Trimming removed 5 bases from V and 3 bases from J; junction bases left unmatched: 5. Germline lookup yields CDR1 SQVTM and CDR2 ANQGSEA. Here the CDR3 DNA reads TGCAGCGTTCAGGCTAGCGGGGTCTACAATGAGCAGTTCTTC. It encodes CSVQASGVYNEQFF.

This clonotype came up many times. The chain combines TRBV28 with TRBJ2-4, with D maybe TRBD1 (6 bases). The germline V gene has CDR1 MDHEN and CDR2 SYDVKM. V gave up 4 bases and J gave up 0 bases, with 16 bases separating them. The CDR3 runs to 17 residues. CDR3 sequence: CASSYWQGQLAKNIQYF. In nucleotides, the CDR3 is TGTGCCAGCAGTTATTGGCAGGGGCAACTAGCCAAAAACATTCAGTACTTC.

This clonotype was observed at least ten times. This rearrangement joins TRBV9 to TRBJ1-3; no clear D. V was cut by 4 bases and J by 2 bases, with 16 bases left in between. The CDR3 runs to 16 residues. Germline V gene lookup returns CDR1 SGDLS and CDR2 YYNGEE. The CDR3 sequence: CASSPGGLGPGNTIYF. As DNA, the CDR3 is TGTGCCAGCAGCCCGGGAGGCCTAGGGCCTGGAAACACCATATATTTT.

This clonotype came up many times. V usage is TRBV6-2 or TRBV6-3 and J usage is TRBJ1-1, with TRBD1 as a possible D gene (5 bases). Germline V gene data show CDR1 as MNHEY and CDR2 as SVGEGT. This CDR3 is 14 amino acids long. The V gene lost 6 bases and the J gene lost 5 bases, with 16 bases spanning the gap. The CDR3 region is CASRPGGGWTEAFF. As DNA, the CDR3 is TGTGCCAGCAGACCGGGGGGAGGGTGGACTGAAGCTTTCTTT.

This clonotype was counted many times. The chain couples TRBV27 to TRBJ1-1; tentative D call: TRBD1 (6 bases). The CDR3 is made up of 13 amino acids. Trimming pared 6 bases from V and 8 bases from J, leaving 16 bases between. Germline V gives CDR1 MNHEY, CDR2 SMNVEV (reference sequence). The CDR3 here is CASRKPGGLEAFF. The CDR3 nucleotides read TGTGCCAGCAGAAAACCGGGGGGGCTCGAAGCTTTCTTT.

There are many counts of this clonotype. The V call is TRBV7-3, the J call TRBJ1-1; D possibly corresponds to TRBD1 (6 bases). V dropped 0 bases and J dropped 3 bases, with 8 bases sitting between them. This CDR3 is built from 14 residues. The germline V gene has CDR1 SGHTA and CDR2 FQGTGA. This chain's CDR3 is CASSLTGADTEAFF. CDR3 DNA sequence: TGTGCCAGCAGCTTAACGGGGGCGGACACTGAAGCTTTCTTT.

The rearrangement uses TRBV30 and TRBJ1-4, with unresolved D. The CDR3 is 12 residues long. Trimming left V 4 bases short and J 5 bases short, with 8 bases between. Germline loops: CDR1 GTSNPN, CDR2 SVGIG (reference sequence). The CDR3 coding sequence is TGTGCCTGGACCCGACCAAATGAAAAACTGTTTTTT. It specifies CAWTRPNEKLFF.

The chain recombines TRBV7-2 with TRBJ2-4; 11 bases map to TRBD2. Germline V gives CDR1 SGHTA, CDR2 FQGNSA. The CDR3 loop spans 17 amino acids. J was trimmed by 7 bases and V by 1 base; bases with no gene match: 9. The CDR3 region is CASSLVLAGGVLNIQYF. The DNA of the CDR3 is TGTGCCAGCAGCTTAGTTTTAGCGGGGGGGGTCCTGAACATTCAGTACTTC.

This clonotype was counted at least ten times. This sequence joins TRBV5-1 and TRBJ2-1, with D tentatively TRBD2 (5 bases). Germline V gives CDR1 SGHRS, CDR2 YFSETQ. The V end was cut by 2 bases, the J end by 0 bases, with 15 bases between. The CDR3 totals 17 residues. The CDR3 DNA reads TGCGCCAGCAGCTTCCTGGGAGTTGCGAGCTCCTACAATGAGCAGTTCTTC. It encodes CASSFLGVASSYNEQFF. The complete variable domain, with remaining parts taken from reference TRBV5-1 and TRBJ2-1, reads KAGVTQTPRYLIKTRGQQVTLSCSPISGHRSVSWYQQTPGQGLQFLFEYFSETQRNKGNFPGRFSGRQFSNSRSEMNVSTLELGDSALYLCASSFLGVASSYNEQFFGPGTRLTVL.

The rearrangement joins TRBV28 to TRBJ2-1; possibly TRBD1 for D (5 bases). The CDR3 has 13 amino acids. The V gene's germline CDR1 is MDHEN and CDR2 SYDVKM. The ends were cut back, 10 bases at V and 4 bases at J, with 14 bases in the middle. The DNA of the CDR3 is TGTGCCACCGTTAGGGGCCGTTACAATGAGCAGTTCTTC. Its protein is CATVRGRYNEQFF.